This TCR beta chain was sequenced for a study of blood T cell repertoires in COVID-19. In the study overall: T cells, B-cell-depleted T cells, or PBMCs provided the cDNA or gDNA that served as material.

This clone has ten or more counts. Germline-derived CDR1 and CDR2 are SNHLY and FYNNEI. V was clipped by 2 bases and J by 4 bases; unmatched bases: 5. CDR3 length: 15 residues. As originally analysed: Estimation of nucleated cell counts was performed using reference gene primer amplification. Here immunoSEQ multiplex PCR was the method, and the copy in TCRdb shows in-frame clones only, minus some. D and trimming come from the DNA, and the V and J calls and clone size come from that table. The table shows roughly 400,000 clones, with around 87% occurring only once. The TCR originated in a woman aged 55-70 years with COVID-19, enrolled during active disease. The sample was peripheral blood. V is TRBV2 and J is TRBJ2-1, with 7 nucleotides matching TRBD2. CDR3 region: CASSESGEIYNEQFF. The CDR3 region has the DNA TGTGCCAGCAGTGAAAGCGGGGAGATATACAATGAGCAGTTCTTC.